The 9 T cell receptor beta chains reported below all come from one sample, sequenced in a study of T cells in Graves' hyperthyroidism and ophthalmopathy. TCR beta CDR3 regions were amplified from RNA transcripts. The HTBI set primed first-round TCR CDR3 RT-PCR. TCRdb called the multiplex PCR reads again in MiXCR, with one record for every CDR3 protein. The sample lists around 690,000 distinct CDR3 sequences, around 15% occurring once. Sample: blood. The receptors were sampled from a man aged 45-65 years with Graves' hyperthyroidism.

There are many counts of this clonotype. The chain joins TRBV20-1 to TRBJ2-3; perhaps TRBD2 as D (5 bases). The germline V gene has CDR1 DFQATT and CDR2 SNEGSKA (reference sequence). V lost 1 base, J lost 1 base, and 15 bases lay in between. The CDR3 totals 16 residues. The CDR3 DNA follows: TGCAGTGCTAGAGGGCCCGCTAGCCACCGCACAGATACGCAGTATTTT. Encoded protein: CSARGPASHRTDTQYF.

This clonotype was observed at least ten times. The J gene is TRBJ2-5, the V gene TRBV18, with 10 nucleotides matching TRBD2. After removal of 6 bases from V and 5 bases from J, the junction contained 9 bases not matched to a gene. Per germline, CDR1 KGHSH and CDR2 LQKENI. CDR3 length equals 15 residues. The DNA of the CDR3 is TGTGCCAGCTCGACCGGGACTAGCGAACCGGAGACCCAGTACTTC. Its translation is CASSTGTSEPETQYF. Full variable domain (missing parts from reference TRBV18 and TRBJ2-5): NAGVMQNPRHLVRRRGQEARLRCSPMKGHSHVYWYRQLPEEGLKFMVYLQKENIIDESGMPKERFSAEFPKEGPSILRIQQVVRGDSAAYFCASSTGTSEPETQYFGPGTRLLVL.

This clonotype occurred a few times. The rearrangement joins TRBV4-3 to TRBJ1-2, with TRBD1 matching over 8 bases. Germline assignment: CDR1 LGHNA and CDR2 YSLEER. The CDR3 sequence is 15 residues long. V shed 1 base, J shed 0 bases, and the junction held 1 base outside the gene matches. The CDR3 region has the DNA TGCGCCAGCAGCCAAGGGACAGGGACTAACTATGGCTACACCTTC. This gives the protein CASSQGTGTNYGYTF.

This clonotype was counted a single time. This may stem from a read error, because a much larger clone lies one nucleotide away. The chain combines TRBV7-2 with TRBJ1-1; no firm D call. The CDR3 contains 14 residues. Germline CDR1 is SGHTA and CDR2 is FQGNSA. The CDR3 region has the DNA TGTGTCAGCATCGGTGCGGCTGGAGTGGCTGAAGCTTTCTTT. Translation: CVSIGAAGVAEAFF.

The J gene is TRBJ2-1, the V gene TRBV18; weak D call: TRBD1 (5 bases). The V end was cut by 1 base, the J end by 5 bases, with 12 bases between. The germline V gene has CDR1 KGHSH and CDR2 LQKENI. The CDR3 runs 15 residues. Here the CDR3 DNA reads TGTGCCAGCTCACCACAGGGGCGAGGTGACAATGAGCAGTTCTTC. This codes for CASSPQGRGDNEQFF.

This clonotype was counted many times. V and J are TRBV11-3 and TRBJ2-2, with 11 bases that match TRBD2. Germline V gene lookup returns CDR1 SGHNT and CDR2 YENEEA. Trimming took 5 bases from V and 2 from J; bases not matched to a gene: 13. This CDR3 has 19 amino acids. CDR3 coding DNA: TGTGCCAGCAGCCCGAGAGGTTCTAGCGGGGGGATCAACACCGGGGAGCTGTTTTTT. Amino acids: CASSPRGSSGGINTGELFF.

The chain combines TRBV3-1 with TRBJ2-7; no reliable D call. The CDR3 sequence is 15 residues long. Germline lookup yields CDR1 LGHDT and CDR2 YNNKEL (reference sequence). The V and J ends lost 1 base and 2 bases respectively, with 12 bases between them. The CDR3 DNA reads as TGTGCCAGCAGCCAAGCCAACTCAGGTCCCTACGAGCAGTACTTC. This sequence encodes CASSQANSGPYEQYF.

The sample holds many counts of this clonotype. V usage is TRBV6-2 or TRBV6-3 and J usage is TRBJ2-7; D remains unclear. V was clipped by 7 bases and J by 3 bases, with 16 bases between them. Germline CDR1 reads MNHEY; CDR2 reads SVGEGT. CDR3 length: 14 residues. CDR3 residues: CASIQDRGIYEQYF. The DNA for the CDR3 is TGTGCCAGCATCCAGGACCGCGGTATCTACGAGCAGTACTTC.

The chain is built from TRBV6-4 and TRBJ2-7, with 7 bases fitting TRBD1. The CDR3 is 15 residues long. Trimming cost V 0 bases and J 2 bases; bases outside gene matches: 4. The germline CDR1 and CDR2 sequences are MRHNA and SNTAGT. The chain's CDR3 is CASSDSRQGAYEQYF. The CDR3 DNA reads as TGTGCCAGCAGTGACTCGAGGCAGGGGGCCTACGAGCAGTACTTC.